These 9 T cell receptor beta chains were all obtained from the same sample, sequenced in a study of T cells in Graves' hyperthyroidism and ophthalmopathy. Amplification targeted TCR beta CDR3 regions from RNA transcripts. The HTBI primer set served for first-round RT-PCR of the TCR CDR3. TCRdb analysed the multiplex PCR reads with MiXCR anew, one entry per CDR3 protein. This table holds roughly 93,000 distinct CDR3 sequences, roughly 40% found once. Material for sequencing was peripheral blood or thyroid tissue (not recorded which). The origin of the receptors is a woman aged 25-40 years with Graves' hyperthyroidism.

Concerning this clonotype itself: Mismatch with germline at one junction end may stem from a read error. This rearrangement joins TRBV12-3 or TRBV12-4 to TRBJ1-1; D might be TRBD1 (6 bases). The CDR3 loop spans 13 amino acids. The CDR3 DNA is TGTGCCAGCAGTTCCGGGGGCAACACTGAAGCTTTCTTC. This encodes CASSSGGNTEAFF.

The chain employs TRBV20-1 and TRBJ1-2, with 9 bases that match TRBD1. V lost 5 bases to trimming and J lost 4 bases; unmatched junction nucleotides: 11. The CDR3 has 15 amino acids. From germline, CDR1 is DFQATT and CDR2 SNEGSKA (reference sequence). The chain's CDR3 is CSAASGDRDIYGYTF. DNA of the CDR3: TGCAGTGCTGCCTCAGGGGACAGGGATATCTATGGCTACACCTTC.

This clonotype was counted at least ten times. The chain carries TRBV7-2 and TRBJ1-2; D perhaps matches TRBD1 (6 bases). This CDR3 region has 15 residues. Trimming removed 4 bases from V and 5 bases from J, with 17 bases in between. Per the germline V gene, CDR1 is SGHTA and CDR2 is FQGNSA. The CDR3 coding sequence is TGTGCCAGCAGCTCACCACAGGGCGTACGGTATGGCTACACCTTC. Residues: CASSSPQGVRYGYTF.

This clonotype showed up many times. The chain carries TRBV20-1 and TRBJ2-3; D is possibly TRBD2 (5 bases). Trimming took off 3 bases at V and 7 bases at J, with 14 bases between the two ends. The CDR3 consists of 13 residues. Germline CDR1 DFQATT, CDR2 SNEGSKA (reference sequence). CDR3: CSASPAGLYTQYF. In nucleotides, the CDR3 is TGCAGTGCTAGTCCCGCCGGACTTTATACGCAGTATTTT.

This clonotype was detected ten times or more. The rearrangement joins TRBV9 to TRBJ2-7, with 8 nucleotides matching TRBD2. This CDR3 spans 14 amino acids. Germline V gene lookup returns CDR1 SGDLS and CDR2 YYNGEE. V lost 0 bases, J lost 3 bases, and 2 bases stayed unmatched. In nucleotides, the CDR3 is TGTGCCAGCAGCGTAGGTCTAGCGGGCTACGAGCAGTACTTC. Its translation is CASSVGLAGYEQYF.

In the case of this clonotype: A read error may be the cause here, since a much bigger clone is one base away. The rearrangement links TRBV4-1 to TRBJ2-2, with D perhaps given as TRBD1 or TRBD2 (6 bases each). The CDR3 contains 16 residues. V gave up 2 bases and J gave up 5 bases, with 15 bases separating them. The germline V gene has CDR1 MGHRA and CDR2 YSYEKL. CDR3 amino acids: CASSQLRWRGTGELFF. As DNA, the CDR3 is TGCGCCAGCAGCCAATTAAGATGGAGGGGGACCGGGGAGCTGTTTTTT.

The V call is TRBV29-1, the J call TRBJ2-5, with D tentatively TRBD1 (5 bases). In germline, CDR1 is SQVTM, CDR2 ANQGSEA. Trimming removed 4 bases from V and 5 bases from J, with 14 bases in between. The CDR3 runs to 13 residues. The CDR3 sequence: CSVAGYRTETQYF. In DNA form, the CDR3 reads TGCAGCGTTGCAGGGTACCGAACGGAGACCCAGTACTTC.

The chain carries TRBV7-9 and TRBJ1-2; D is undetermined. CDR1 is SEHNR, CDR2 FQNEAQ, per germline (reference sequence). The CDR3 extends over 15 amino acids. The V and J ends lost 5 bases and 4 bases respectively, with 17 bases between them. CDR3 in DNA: TGTGCCAGCAGCCAAGGTGGGCAGGCAGCCTATGGCTACACCTTC. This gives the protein CASSQGGQAAYGYTF.

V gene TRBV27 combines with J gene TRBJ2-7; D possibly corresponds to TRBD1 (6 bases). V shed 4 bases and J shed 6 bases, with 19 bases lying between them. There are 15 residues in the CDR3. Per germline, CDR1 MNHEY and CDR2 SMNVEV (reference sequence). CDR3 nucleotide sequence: TGTGCCAGCAGTTCCGTCTGGGGACATGCCTCCGAGCAGTACTTC. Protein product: CASSSVWGHASEQYF.